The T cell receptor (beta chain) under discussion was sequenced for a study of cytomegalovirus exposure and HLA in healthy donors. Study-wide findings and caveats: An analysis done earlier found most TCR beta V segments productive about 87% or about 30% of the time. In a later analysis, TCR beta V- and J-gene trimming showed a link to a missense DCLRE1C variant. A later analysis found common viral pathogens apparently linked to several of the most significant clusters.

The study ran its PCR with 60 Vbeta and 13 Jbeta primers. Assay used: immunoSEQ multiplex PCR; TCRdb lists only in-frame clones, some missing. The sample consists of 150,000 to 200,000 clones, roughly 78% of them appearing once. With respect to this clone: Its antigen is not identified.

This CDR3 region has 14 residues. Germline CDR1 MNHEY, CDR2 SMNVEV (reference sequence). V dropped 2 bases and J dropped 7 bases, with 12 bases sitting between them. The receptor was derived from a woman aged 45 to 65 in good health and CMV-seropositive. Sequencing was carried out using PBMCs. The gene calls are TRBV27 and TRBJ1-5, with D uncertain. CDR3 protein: CASSLLGGLQPQHF. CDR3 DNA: TGTGCCAGCAGTTTACTAGGAGGACTCCAGCCCCAGCATTTT.